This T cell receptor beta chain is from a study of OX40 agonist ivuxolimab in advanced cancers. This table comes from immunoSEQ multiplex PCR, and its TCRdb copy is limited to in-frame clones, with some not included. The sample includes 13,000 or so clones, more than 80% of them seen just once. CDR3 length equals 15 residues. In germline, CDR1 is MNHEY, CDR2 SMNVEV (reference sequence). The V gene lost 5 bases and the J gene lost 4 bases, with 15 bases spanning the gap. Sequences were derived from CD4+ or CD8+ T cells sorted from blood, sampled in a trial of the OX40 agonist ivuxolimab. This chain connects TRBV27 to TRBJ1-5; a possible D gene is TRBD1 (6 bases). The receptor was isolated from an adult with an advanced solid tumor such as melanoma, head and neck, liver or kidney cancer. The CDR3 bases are TGTGCCAGCAGTACAGGGCCAGGGTCTAATCAGCCCCAGCATTTT. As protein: CASSTGPGSNQPQHF.